This T cell receptor beta chain was recorded in a study of T cell responses to AZD1222 COVID-19 vaccine. CDR3 length equals 14 residues. On this clone itself: Its antigen is not identified.

Sequencing was performed with immunoSEQ multiplex PCR; in TCRdb, only in-frame clones are kept and a portion is missing. The data contain fewer than 150,000 clones, around 87% of them singletons. Study findings and constraints: Vaccine-related CD4 TCRs covered spike, predominating at 160-218 and 743-854.

This specimen was peripheral blood, taken on day 0 of AZD1222 vaccination. The TCR sequence derives from an adult in good health. V gene TRBV21-1 combines with J gene TRBJ1-2. TRBV21-1 is noted as a pseudogene. In DNA, the CDR3 is TGTGCCAGCAGCAAGACTGTCTACCACGCGGGCTACACCTTC. Translated, it gives CASSKTVYHAGYTF.